One sample yielded the 12 T cell receptor beta chains listed below, sequenced in a study of T cell clonality in common variable immunodeficiency. Study conclusions and caveats: Common variable immunodeficiency TCR beta sequences reportedly had fewer deletions and N-nucleotide insertions.

These receptors' antigens are unknown. Repertoires were generated with immunoSEQ multiplex PCR, while TCRdb's copy carries only in-frame clones and drops some. Its table lists roughly 15,000 clones. Material for sequencing was peripheral blood mononuclear cells. The receptor set was obtained from a human donor with common variable immunodeficiency.

A remark on this clone: The read comes to an end 3 residues before the CDR3 does, leaving the germline J gene to fill in the end. The chain links TRBV7-6 to TRBJ1-5; maybe TRBD1 (6 bases). This CDR3 region has 15 residues. The V gene lost 2 bases and the J gene lost 6 bases, with 14 bases spanning the gap. The germline V gene encodes CDR1 SGHVS and CDR2 FNYEAQ. Incomplete CDR3 DNA: TGTGCCAGCAGCTTATCCGGGGGGCCCACTCAGCCC. Protein product: CASSLSGGPTQP. In full, the CDR3 is CASSLSGGPTQPQHF.

In regard to this clone: A read error may produce the germline difference seen at one junction end. The read ends 3 residues early relative to the CDR3; the germline J gene fills the gap. The chain is built from TRBV7-7 and TRBJ2-7; tentative D call: TRBD2 (6 bases). CDR3 length: 15 amino acids. In germline, CDR1 is SSHAT, CDR2 FNYEAQ (reference sequence). The sequenced CDR3 bases are TGTGCTAGCAGCCCACTAATCGAGGGGACTTACGAG. Its protein is CASSPLIEGTYE. The CDR3 as a whole reads CASSPLIEGTYEQYF.

Comments on this clone: From the germline J gene comes the end of the CDR3, since the read stops 3 residues before it. V is TRBV6-1 and J is TRBJ2-3, with TRBD2 identical over 9 bases. Germline V gene lookup returns CDR1 MNHNS and CDR2 SASEGT. The CDR3 totals 16 residues. V was clipped by 2 bases and J by 6 bases; unmatched bases: 9. CDR3 protein: CASSEMIGLATDTQYF. The covered CDR3 bases are TGTGCCAGCAGTGAAATGATTGGACTAGCGACGGATACG.

Concerning this clone itself: The observed sequence ends 3 residues before the CDR3 terminus, with the missing tail filled in from the germline J gene. The chain is built from TRBV6-2 or TRBV6-3 and TRBJ1-1; D call uncertain. V lost 6 bases and J lost 0, with 14 bases in between. Germline V gene lookup returns CDR1 MNHEY and CDR2 SVGEGT. The CDR3 has 15 amino acids. The DNA read from the CDR3 is TGTGCCAGCAGAGAGTTAGGGCAGCTGAACACTGAA. Translation gives CASRELGQLNTE. The entire CDR3 is CASRELGQLNTEAFF.

In terms of frequency, this clone is medium-sized. With the read ending 3 residues before the CDR3 end, the germline J gene is used to fill in that end. The genes are TRBV20-1 and TRBJ1-1, with 7 bases identical to TRBD1. Trimming removed 1 base from V and 5 bases from J; junction bases left unmatched: 4. The CDR3 has 13 residues. Germline V CDR1 and CDR2: DFQATT, SNEGSKA (reference sequence). The part of the CDR3 DNA that was read is TGCAGTGCTAGAGCAGGGGGAAGGACTGAA. It yields the protein CSARAGGRTE. The CDR3, in full, reads CSARAGGRTEAFF.

Note on this clone: The sequence runs out 3 residues before the end of the CDR3; the remainder is reconstructed from the germline J gene. The rearrangement joins TRBV7-9 to TRBJ1-5; D perhaps matches TRBD1 (6 bases). This CDR3 region has 14 residues. V lost 1 base and J 2 bases, leaving 6 bases between the germline ends. From germline, CDR1 is SEHNR and CDR2 FQNEAQ (reference sequence). CDR3 DNA, as far as it was read: TGTGCCAGCAGCTTAGGACAGGGCAATCAGCCC. It is translated as CASSLGQGNQP. The CDR3, in full, reads CASSLGQGNQPQHF.

A note on this clone: The read gets to within 3 residues of the CDR3 end, and the germline J gene fills in the rest. This chain links TRBV30 with TRBJ1-2, with TRBD1 as a possible D gene (6 bases). From germline, CDR1 is GTSNPN and CDR2 SVGIG (reference sequence). V dropped 4 bases and J dropped 4 bases, with 19 bases sitting between them. The CDR3 totals 15 residues. The chain's CDR3 is CAWNIQGGGVYGYTF. The covered CDR3 bases are TGTGCCTGGAATATACAGGGCGGGGGCGTCTATGGC.

A word on this clone: The missing CDR3 end, 3 residues past where the read stops, is filled in from the germline J gene. This rearrangement joins TRBV7-9 to TRBJ1-1, with TRBD1 as a possible D gene (6 bases). This CDR3 region has 15 residues. Trimming took off 7 bases at V and 0 bases at J, with 15 bases between the two ends. Germline V gene sequence: CDR1 SEHNR, CDR2 FQNEAQ (reference sequence). The sequenced CDR3 bases are TGTGCCAGCACCGTGGGACACCCCATGAACACTGAA. As protein: CASTVGHPMNTE. The whole CDR3 reads CASTVGHPMNTEAFF.

This clone counts as medium-sized by frequency. The CDR3 extends 3 residues past the end of the read, so its final part is completed from the germline J gene. The gene calls are TRBV19 and TRBJ2-7, with TRBD2 identical over 10 bases. Germline CDR1 and CDR2: LNHDA and SQIVND (reference sequence). Losses at the gene ends were 10 bases for V and 0 bases for J; bases not matched to a gene: 12. The CDR3 runs to 16 residues. Incomplete CDR3 DNA: TGTGCCACCTCATCCCGTAGCGGGAGGAGCTCCTACGAG. Encoded protein: CATSSRSGRSSYE. The CDR3, in full, reads CATSSRSGRSSYEQYF. Complete variable domain (other parts from reference TRBV19 and TRBJ2-7): DGGITQSPKYLFRKEGQNVTLSCEQNLNHDAMYWYRQDPGQGLRLIYYSQIVNDFQKGDIAEGYSVSREKKESFPLTVTSAQKNPTAFYLCATSSRSGRSSYEQYFGPGTRLTVT.

On this clone: The CDR3 goes on 3 residues after the read ends, and that part is filled in from the germline J gene. This rearrangement joins TRBV19 to TRBJ2-3, with a weak D call TRBD2 (6 bases). From germline, CDR1 is LNHDA and CDR2 SQIVND (reference sequence). The V end lost 7 bases, the J end lost 4 bases, and 21 bases lay between the germline ends. The CDR3 loop spans 16 amino acids. This CDR3 reads CASNLAGTGSSDTQYF. The sequenced part of the CDR3 DNA is TGTGCCAGTAACCTCGCCGGGACTGGCTCGTCAGATACG.

The CDR3 bases that were read are TGCGCCGTCCAGCGCTGCAGCCATGAAAAA. Translated: CAVQRCSHEK. The whole CDR3 protein is CAVQRCSHEKLFF. This sequence joins TRBV23-1 and TRBJ1-4, with unresolved D. The sequence runs out 3 residues before the end of the CDR3; the remainder is reconstructed from the germline J gene. TRBV23-1 is identified as an open reading frame with a role that is uncertain. The CDR3 has 13 residues. Trimming pared 11 bases from V and 6 bases from J, leaving 16 bases between.

CDR3 bases read: TGTGCCAGCAGTGCTGACAGGGGCACTGAA. The encoded protein is CASSADRGTE. The CDR3 as a whole reads CASSADRGTEAFF. The rearrangement joins TRBV6-1 to TRBJ1-1, with 8 bases matching TRBD1. The read halts 3 residues ahead of the CDR3 end, with the missing end drawn from the germline J gene. Per germline, CDR1 MNHNS and CDR2 SASEGT. The trim removed 4 bases at V and 4 bases at J, leaving 2 bases unmatched. The CDR3 is 13 amino acids.